The sequence of this TCR beta chain was determined in a study of shared clonotypes between healthy human individuals. Germline V gene data show CDR1 as PRHDT and CDR2 as FYEKMQ (reference sequence). The CDR3 contains 13 residues. Trimming pared 5 bases from V and 5 bases from J, leaving 12 bases between. Only in-frame clones appear in the TCRdb table, and some are missing; sequencing was by immunoSEQ multiplex PCR. The sample lists around 610,000 clones; roughly 96% were seen once. As defined, naive CD8 cells were CD45RO-negative and positively selected for CCR7, with terminally differentiated effector memory CD45RA+ cells excluded.

What was sequenced was naive CD8+ T cells sorted from blood. The clonotype originates from a woman aged 30 to 39 in good health. The J gene is TRBJ2-5, the V gene TRBV13; D not certain. In nucleotides, the CDR3 is TGTGCCAGCAGCCCTCAGGTGGGGGAGACCCAGTACTTC. It yields the protein CASSPQVGETQYF.